Each of the 13 T cell receptor beta chains below was sequenced from the same sample in a study of CD8+ T cells in alopecia areata. Following RNA extraction, reverse transcription yielded cDNA that acted as the sequencing template. TCRdb's table, derived via immunoSEQ multiplex PCR, lists solely in-frame clones and lacks some. The sample holds some 88,000 clones, 44% seen once. The treatment was: oral pan-JAK inhibitor, 5-10 mg twice daily. The source material was CD8+ T cells sorted from blood, sampled at week 24, from a patient treated with tofacitinib. These receptors were taken from a human donor with alopecia areata.

This chain uses TRBV2 with TRBJ1-3; 7 bases align to TRBD1. CDR3 length: 16 amino acids. The V segment lost 5 bases and the J segment 8 bases; nucleotides outside the gene matches: 15. In germline, CDR1 is SNHLY, CDR2 FYNNEI. CDR3 DNA: TGTGCCAGCAGTATTACACCGACAGGGACGGAGGACACCATATATTTT. Its protein product is CASSITPTGTEDTIYF.

The chain uses TRBV5-1 and TRBJ2-5, with TRBD1 identical over 9 bases. Germline V lookup: CDR1 SGHRS, CDR2 YFSETQ. CDR3 size: 15 residues. Trimming at V came to 4 bases and at J to 4 bases, leaving 8 bases not matched to a gene. DNA for the CDR3: TGCGCCAGCAGCAGGGGACAGGGTTCGCGAGAGACCCAGTACTTC. Translating it yields CASSRGQGSRETQYF.

This clone has just a few counts. This sequence may be a read error, since a much larger clone differs from it by one base. This sequence joins TRBV27 and TRBJ2-7; 11 bases fit TRBD1. Germline trimming cut 6 bases from V and 9 bases from J; bases unmatched to any gene: 19. Germline V gives CDR1 MNHEY, CDR2 SMNVEV (reference sequence). The CDR3 contains 17 residues. The DNA for the CDR3 is TGTGCCAGCAGCCAAGTAGCCCTCGGGACAGGGGGTTTGGGGCAGTACTTC. Translating gives CASSQVALGTGGLGQYF.

V is TRBV4-3 and J is TRBJ2-3; 10 nucleotides agree with TRBD2. Trimming cost V 4 bases and J 4 bases; bases outside gene matches: 8. CDR1 and CDR2 from the germline V gene are LGHNA and YSLEER. The CDR3 loop spans 16 amino acids. The DNA for the CDR3 is TGCGCCAGCAGCCTAAAGGTAGCGGGAGGCCCAGATACGCAGTATTTT. It is translated as CASSLKVAGGPDTQYF.

This rearrangement joins TRBV6-6 to TRBJ1-5; D not resolved. V lost 2 bases and J 4 bases, leaving 12 bases between the germline ends. The V gene's germline CDR1 is MNHNY and CDR2 SVGAGI (reference sequence). The CDR3 loop spans 15 amino acids. The CDR3 region has the DNA TGTGCCAGCAGTTACGCCAGCGTAGGAAATCAGCCCCAGCATTTT. It translates to CASSYASVGNQPQHF.

This chain uses TRBV9 with TRBJ2-3; the match to TRBD2 covers 8 bases. The CDR3 covers 12 residues. The germline V gene has CDR1 SGDLS and CDR2 YYNGEE. With 6 bases clipped from V and 6 bases from J, the junction kept 3 bases outside the gene matches. In DNA, the CDR3 is TGTGCCAGCAATCCTAGCGGGGATACGCAGTATTTT. It translates to CASNPSGDTQYF.

The genes are TRBV29-1 and TRBJ2-7; TRBD1 matches 11 bases. The CDR3 has 14 amino acids. Looked up from germline, CDR1 is SQVTM and CDR2 is ANQGSEA. After removal of 8 bases from V and 4 bases from J, the junction contained 10 bases not matched to a gene. The CDR3 loop reads CSSVGGTGGYEQYF. The CDR3 DNA reads TGCAGCTCCGTGGGCGGGACAGGGGGGTACGAGCAGTACTTC.

This chain connects TRBV4-1 to TRBJ2-7; D possibly corresponds to TRBD1 (6 bases). There are 12 residues in the CDR3. Looked up from germline, CDR1 is MGHRA and CDR2 is YSYEKL. V dropped 6 bases and J dropped 1 base, with 7 bases sitting between them. In DNA form, the CDR3 reads TGCGCCAGCAGTACAGGGTCCTACGAGCAGTACTTC. Protein product: CASSTGSYEQYF.

The chain uses TRBV2 and TRBJ1-1, with unresolved D. The CDR3 is 15 amino acids. Germline lookup yields CDR1 SNHLY and CDR2 FYNNEI. The V gene lost 8 bases and the J gene lost 1 base, with 17 bases spanning the gap. The CDR3 spells CASFLRTNANTEAFF. The DNA for the CDR3 is TGTGCCAGCTTTTTGAGGACGAATGCGAACACTGAAGCTTTCTTT.

About this clone: In the same sample, other DNA sequences code for this CDR3. The chain uses TRBV29-1 and TRBJ2-7; 8 positions agree with TRBD1. CDR1 SQVTM and CDR2 ANQGSEA come from the germline V gene. With 7 bases clipped from V and 0 bases from J, the junction kept 5 bases outside the gene matches. The CDR3 is 13 amino acids. The CDR3 nucleotides are TGCAGCGCCCGGACAGGGCTCTCCTACGAGCAGTACTTC. Translation gives CSARTGLSYEQYF.

Note on this clone: This same CDR3 is encoded by further DNA sequences in the sample. The V call is TRBV27, the J call TRBJ2-1; D not certain. This CDR3 contains 11 residues. Trimming took off 4 bases at V and 4 bases at J, with 2 bases between the two ends. Looked up from germline, CDR1 is MNHEY and CDR2 is SMNVEV (reference sequence). The CDR3 coding sequence is TGTGCCAGCAGTTATTACAATGAGCAGTTCTTC. It yields the protein CASSYYNEQFF.

The chain carries TRBV7-9 and TRBJ2-5; D uncertain. The CDR3 sequence is 13 residues long. Trimming left V 6 bases short and J 2 bases short, with 10 bases between. From germline, CDR1 is SEHNR and CDR2 FQNEAQ (reference sequence). Written as DNA, the CDR3 is TGTGCCAGCAGTCCCGGGCAGCAAGAGACCCAGTACTTC. This sequence encodes CASSPGQQETQYF.

In its sample, this clone was seen a few times. The V call is TRBV19, the J call TRBJ2-7; 9 bases agree with TRBD1. The CDR3 runs to 14 residues. The V segment lost 8 bases and the J segment 3 bases; nucleotides outside the gene matches: 8. Germline V lookup: CDR1 LNHDA, CDR2 SQIVND (reference sequence). CDR3 sequence: CASGDREIGYEQYF. The DNA for the CDR3 is TGTGCCAGTGGGGACAGGGAAATTGGCTACGAGCAGTACTTC.